Each of the 22 T cell receptor beta chains below was sequenced from the same sample in a study of T cell responses to AZD1222 COVID-19 vaccine. The method was immunoSEQ multiplex PCR; TCRdb's version includes in-frame clones alone and lacks a portion of them. Here the sample spans approximately 68,000 clones, roughly 84% being singletons. The material sequenced was peripheral blood, taken on day 0 of AZD1222 vaccination. The receptor set was obtained from an adult in good health.

This clone has just one count. The chain joins TRBV4-1 to TRBJ2-3, with 13 bases identical to TRBD2. The V and J ends lost 1 base and 6 bases, in that order; junction bases with no gene match: 10. Per germline, CDR1 MGHRA and CDR2 YSYEKL. The CDR3 contains 18 residues. The CDR3, as DNA: TGCGCCAGCAGCCAAGGGGCACTAGCGGGGGGGCGTAAGGATACGCAGTATTTT. It yields the protein CASSQGALAGGRKDTQYF.

This chain links TRBV11-2 with TRBJ2-4, with D possibly being TRBD1 (5 bases). Germline V gene sequence: CDR1 SGHAT, CDR2 FQNNGV. Trimming took off 3 bases at V and 5 bases at J, with 11 bases between the two ends. The CDR3 contains 14 residues. The chain's CDR3 is CASSFLTGENIQYF. CDR3 DNA: TGTGCCAGCAGCTTTCTTACAGGTGAAAACATTCAGTACTTC.

Concerning this clone: The germline gene is not matched at one end of the junction; a read error may be the cause. This rearrangement joins TRBV4-3 to TRBJ1-1; tentative D call: TRBD1 (5 bases). The CDR3 has 14 residues. CDR1 and CDR2 (germline): LGHNA, YSLEER. In DNA form, the CDR3 reads TGCGCCAGCAGCCAATTAGGCGGTCAGGGTGAAACTTTCTTT. Protein sequence: CASSQLGGQGETFF.

The V and J genes are TRBV28 and TRBJ1-5, with unresolved D. The CDR3 sequence is 12 residues long. From germline, CDR1 is MDHEN and CDR2 SYDVKM. Trimming stripped 7 bases from V and 0 bases from J, with 4 bases between. CDR3 DNA: TGTGCCAGCAAATATAGCAATCAGCCCCAGCATTTT. Amino acid sequence: CASKYSNQPQHF.

The chain couples TRBV4-3 to TRBJ2-5; TRBD2 matches at 15 bases. With V trimmed by 0 bases and J by 7 bases, 3 bases remained unmatched. There are 16 residues in the CDR3. The germline V gene has CDR1 LGHNA and CDR2 YSLEER. CDR3 sequence (DNA): TGCGCCAGCAGCCAAGAGGGACTAGCGGGGGGCGGGACCCAGTACTTC. As protein: CASSQEGLAGGGTQYF.

This chain joins TRBV9 and TRBJ2-2; 9 bases line up with TRBD1. CDR1 and CDR2 from the germline V gene are SGDLS and YYNGEE. Trimming took 0 bases from V and 5 from J; bases not matched to a gene: 5. The CDR3 runs 16 residues. CDR3 nucleotide sequence: TGTGCCAGCAGCGTAGCCCCCGGACAGGGGACCGGGGAGCTGTTTTTT. It translates to CASSVAPGQGTGELFF.

The CDR3 DNA reads as TGTGCTAGTGGTTTGGTAGTCGGGAGCATCGATACGCAGTATTTT. This sequence encodes CASGLVVGSIDTQYF. This rearrangement joins TRBV12-5 to TRBJ2-3; a possible D gene is TRBD2 (6 bases). Trimming pared 0 bases from V and 6 bases from J, leaving 13 bases between. This CDR3 is 15 amino acids long. Germline CDR1 is LGHNT and CDR2 is FRNRAP.

This clone was seen only once. This chain uses TRBV5-6 with TRBJ1-6; TRBD1 agrees at 8 bases. The CDR3 sequence is 15 residues long. V gave up 4 bases and J gave up 9 bases; unmatched junction bases: 9. CDR1 is SGHDT and CDR2 is YYEEEE in the germline V gene. This CDR3 is CASSPRTGSFSPLHF. The DNA for the CDR3 is TGTGCCAGCAGCCCCAGGACAGGGAGTTTTTCACCCCTCCACTTT. Combining the CDR3 with reference TRBV5-6 and TRBJ1-6 gives the whole variable domain DAGVTQSPTHLIKTRGQQVTLRCSPKSGHDTVSWYQQALGQGPQFIFQYYEEEERQRGNFPDRFSGHQFPNYSSELNVNALLLGDSALYLCASSPRTGSFSPLHFGNGTRLTVT.

The V call is TRBV11-1, the J call TRBJ2-7; D remains ambiguous. This CDR3 region has 13 residues. Germline CDR1 and CDR2: SGHAT and FQDESV (reference sequence). V lost 1 base and J 3 bases, leaving 7 bases between the germline ends. The CDR3 sequence: CASSLDHNYEQYF. CDR3 DNA: TGTGCCAGCAGCTTAGATCATAACTACGAGCAGTACTTC.

The chain carries TRBV19 and TRBJ2-3; D unclear. The CDR3 has 15 residues. Between the trimmed V and J ends, which lost 2 bases and 6 bases, there was a span of 15 bases. Germline lookup yields CDR1 LNHDA and CDR2 SQIVND (reference sequence). CDR3 region: CASSITKAHDDTQYF. DNA for the CDR3: TGTGCCAGTAGTATAACGAAGGCCCATGACGATACGCAGTATTTT.

V is TRBV28 and J is TRBJ1-2; possible D gene TRBD1, 5 bases. Germline lookup yields CDR1 MDHEN and CDR2 SYDVKM. V lost 1 base and J 2 bases, leaving 5 bases between the germline ends. The CDR3 is 13 amino acids. CDR3 in amino acids: CASSLSGNYGYTF. DNA for the CDR3: TGTGCCAGCAGTTTATCAGGGAACTATGGCTACACCTTC.

The chain recombines TRBV6-5 with TRBJ1-2; TRBD1 aligns across 7 bases. V dropped 4 bases and J dropped 8; count of bases not matched to a gene: 13. CDR1 is MNHEY and CDR2 is SVGAGI in the germline V gene. The CDR3 sequence is 15 residues long. The CDR3 protein is CASSWDSSGTKGYTF. CDR3 DNA: TGTGCCAGCAGTTGGGACAGCTCAGGGACTAAAGGCTACACCTTC.

The gene calls are TRBV5-6 and TRBJ1-4, with D uncertain. The CDR3 consists of 12 residues. Per germline, CDR1 SGHDT and CDR2 YYEEEE. V was shortened by 0 bases and J by 4 bases, with 1 base between the two germline ends. DNA for the CDR3: TGTGCCAGCAGCTTGGATAATGAAAAACTGTTTTTT. It translates to CASSLDNEKLFF.

This clone was found a few times. This CDR3 is CASSSILYEQYF. Written as DNA, the CDR3 is TGTGCCAGCAGCTCGATCCTCTACGAGCAGTACTTC. The chain employs TRBV5-8 and TRBJ2-7; D gene unclear. CDR3 length equals 12 residues. Trimming shortened V by 3 bases and J by 3 bases, and 7 bases separated the two germline ends. Germline CDR1 SGHTS, CDR2 YDEGEE.

The V gene is TRBV5-8, the J gene TRBJ1-6, with D hard to call. V lost 4 bases and J 7 bases, leaving 3 bases between the germline ends. CDR3 length equals 11 residues. Germline lookup yields CDR1 SGHTS and CDR2 YDEGEE. The CDR3 DNA reads TGTGCCAGCAGCCGAAATTCACCCCTCCACTTT. This sequence encodes CASSRNSPLHF.

The J gene is TRBJ2-1, the V gene TRBV5-4; 9 positions match TRBD1. Germline-derived CDR1 and CDR2 are SGHNT and YYREEE (reference sequence). The CDR3 has 16 residues. V trimming: 4 bases; J trimming: 9 bases; junction bases outside the gene matches: 14. CDR3 DNA sequence: TGTGCCAGCAGCGCGCCCGGGACAGGGAGAACATTTGAGCAGTTCTTC. Its protein product is CASSAPGTGRTFEQFF.

This clone was detected only once. This chain connects TRBV9 to TRBJ2-3; D is uncertain. V dropped 0 bases and J dropped 4 bases, with 6 bases sitting between them. This CDR3 spans 13 amino acids. The germline V gene has CDR1 SGDLS and CDR2 YYNGEE. The CDR3 sequence: CASSVGVADTQYF. The CDR3 region has the DNA TGTGCCAGCAGCGTAGGTGTGGCAGATACGCAGTATTTT.

This rearrangement joins TRBV2 to TRBJ2-7; 7 nucleotides agree with TRBD1. V lost 6 bases and J lost 0; bases outside the gene matches: 5. Germline CDR1 SNHLY, CDR2 FYNNEI. The CDR3 spans 14 residues. CDR3 in amino acids: CASRPGTASYEQYF. The CDR3 DNA reads TGTGCCAGCAGGCCCGGGACAGCCTCCTACGAGCAGTACTTC. Based on the CDR3 plus reference TRBV2 and TRBJ2-7, the full variable domain is EPEVTQTPSHQVTQMGQEVILRCVPISNHLYFYWYRQILGQKVEFLVSFYNNEISEKSEIFDDQFSVERPDGSNFTLKIRSTKLEDSAMYFCASRPGTASYEQYFGPGTRLTVT.

V is TRBV24-1 and J is TRBJ1-2; no firm D call. Germline CDR1 is KGHDR and CDR2 is SFDVKD. The CDR3 runs 14 residues. The V end lost 9 bases, the J end lost 3 bases, and 16 bases lay between the germline ends. Here the CDR3 DNA reads TGTGCCACCGAGGAGGTCCAGGAAGACTATGGCTACACCTTC. Protein sequence: CATEEVQEDYGYTF.

V is TRBV7-2 and J is TRBJ2-2; weak D call: TRBD1 (6 bases). This CDR3 is built from 15 residues. The V gene lost 5 bases and the J gene lost 3 bases, with 13 bases spanning the gap. Germline CDR1 and CDR2: SGHTA and FQGNSA. CDR3 in DNA: TGTGCCAGCAGCACAGGATCAGGGGACACCGGGGAGCTGTTTTTT. Its translation: CASSTGSGDTGELFF.

The chain carries TRBV19 and TRBJ1-1; D not certain. The CDR3 spans 11 residues. V lost 6 bases to trimming and J lost 5 bases, with 7 bases between them. The germline V gene has CDR1 LNHDA and CDR2 SQIVND (reference sequence). The CDR3, as DNA: TGTGCCAGTAGGGGGTGGACTGAAGCTTTCTTT. Translated: CASRGWTEAFF.

The rearrangement joins TRBV7-2 to TRBJ2-3; D unresolved. In germline, CDR1 is SGHTA, CDR2 FQGNSA. Trimming took off 10 bases at V and 2 bases at J, with 16 bases between the two ends. The CDR3 is 14 residues long. The CDR3 spells CATSQTANTDTQYF. DNA for the CDR3: TGTGCCACGTCACAGACGGCGAACACAGATACGCAGTATTTT.